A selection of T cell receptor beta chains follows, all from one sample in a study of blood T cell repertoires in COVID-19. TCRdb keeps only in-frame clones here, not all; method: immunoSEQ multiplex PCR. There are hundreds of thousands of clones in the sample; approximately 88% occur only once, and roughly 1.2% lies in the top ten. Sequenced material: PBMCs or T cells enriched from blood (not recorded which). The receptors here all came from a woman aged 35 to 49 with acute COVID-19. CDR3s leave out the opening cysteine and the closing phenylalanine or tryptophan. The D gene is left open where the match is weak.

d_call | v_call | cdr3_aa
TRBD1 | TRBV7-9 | ASSLEQGRSGYT
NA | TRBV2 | ASSQVRGLSGNTIY
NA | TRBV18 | ASSPERGLSHTEAF
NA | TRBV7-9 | ASSSEITGNEKLF
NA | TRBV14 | ASSRLSQGTASPLH
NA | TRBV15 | ATSRTVAENTDTQY
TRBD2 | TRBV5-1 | ASSLPVPSGRYNEQF
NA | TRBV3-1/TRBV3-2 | ASSQKPSNGYT
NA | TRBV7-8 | ASTQEGTNQPQH
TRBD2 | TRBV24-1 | ATSDGKYGGRLAGNEQF
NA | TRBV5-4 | ASSLGSGTEAF
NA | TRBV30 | AWSALGVGAKISPLH
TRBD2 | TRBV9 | ASSVGGGAQNEQF
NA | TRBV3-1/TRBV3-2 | ASSQEGDINYGYT
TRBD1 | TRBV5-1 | ASSRRDRRKYSDTGELF
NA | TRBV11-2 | ASSTWTASYEQY
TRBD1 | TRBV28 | ASSGQAGPYYGYT
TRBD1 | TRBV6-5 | ASTPQGDQPQH
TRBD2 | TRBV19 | ASSWTSGSSDTQY
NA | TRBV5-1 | ASRGGQVQETQY
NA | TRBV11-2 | ASSLDRVETQY
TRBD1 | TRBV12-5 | ASGHNRGGNSPLH
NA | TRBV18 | ASRKDESYNEQF
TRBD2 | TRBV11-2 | ASSLISGSNENEQF
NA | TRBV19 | ASSSMGLSSSPLH
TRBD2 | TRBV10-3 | AISARDGLADNEQF
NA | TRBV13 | ASSLGRGGGQPQH
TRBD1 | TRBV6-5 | ASSDRVSYNEQF
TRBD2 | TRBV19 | ASSPSSGSGNEQF
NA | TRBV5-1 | ASSSDRPNTEAF
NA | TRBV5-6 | ASSLPGTGELF
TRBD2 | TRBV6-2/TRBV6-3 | ASSYHLPSGYTDTQY
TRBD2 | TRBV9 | ASSPRTSGTTGELF
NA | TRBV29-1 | SVGQESNTEAF
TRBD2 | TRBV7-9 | ASRNLAASYNEQF
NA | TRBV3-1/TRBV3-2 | ASRLQGLDGYT
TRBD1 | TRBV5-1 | ASSSPQGAYTEAF
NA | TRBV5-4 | ASTTGGGGYT
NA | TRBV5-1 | ASSGGDGTEKLF
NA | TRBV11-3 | ASSPPVVDTQY
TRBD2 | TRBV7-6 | ASSIDASGPYEQY
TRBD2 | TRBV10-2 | ASSESWGTSDYNEQF
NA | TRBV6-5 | ATPSTGTTYEQY
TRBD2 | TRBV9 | ASSVVSGLAGPEQF
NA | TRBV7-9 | ASSLVGTGEQF
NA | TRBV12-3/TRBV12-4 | ASSLLGAETQY
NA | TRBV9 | ASSNLGKNQY
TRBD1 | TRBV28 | ASSPMTGLEEKLF
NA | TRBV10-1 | ASSQTTLSTDTQY
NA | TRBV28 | ASSPPGWDQPQH
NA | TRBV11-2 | ASSLGAGNQPQH
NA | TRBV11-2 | ASSLGHEGNTGELF
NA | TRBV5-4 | ASRLAGGYNEQF
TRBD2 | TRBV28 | ASSFFGLGDGTDTQY